The source of this T cell receptor (beta chain) is a study of CD4 T cells in relation to SARS-CoV-2 and coronaviruses. As for the study in general: The HLA restriction of the shared crossreactive spike epitopes was mapped. General study points: No crossreactivity against non-spike viral proteins was tested here.

CD4 enrichment then naive enrichment separated naive from memory CD4+ cells. As to this clone: Its target is unknown.

Naive and memory CD4+ T cell DNA was deep-sequenced without culture. Here immunoSEQ multiplex PCR was the method, and the copy in TCRdb shows in-frame clones only, minus some. There are 35,000 to 45,000 clones in the sample; 88% occur only once, and approximately 8.8% lies in the top ten. Material: memory CD4+ T cells from PBMCs. The clonotype was recovered from an adult with COVID-19.

The DNA for the CDR3 is TGTGCCAGCAGGGGGGTCGGGGTGGAAGAGACCCAGTACTTC. Protein: CASRGVGVEETQYF. The chain couples TRBV2 to TRBJ2-5; D may match TRBD1 or TRBD2 (5 bases each). The germline gives CDR1 SNHLY, CDR2 FYNNEI. The CDR3 has 14 residues. V lost 6 bases to trimming and J lost 3 bases, with 14 bases between them.